This T cell receptor (beta chain) was observed in a study of cytomegalovirus exposure and HLA in healthy donors. Study context: Out of 398 genotyped donors, about 80% belonged to the Caucasian-associated ancestry cluster.

Use of 60 Vbeta and 13 Jbeta primers characterized the PCR. Data came from immunoSEQ multiplex PCR; TCRdb stores just in-frame clones and leaves some out. There are some 160,000 clones in the sample; approximately 80% occur only once, and about 7.7% lies in the top ten. Worth noting for this clone: Its cognate antigen is unknown.

Study-level points and caveats: Trimming of TCR beta V- and J-genes showed a link, identified in a later analysis, to a missense DCLRE1C variant. Presence/absence analyses assumed roughly uniform sequencing depth across donors.

Germline CDR1 reads MDHEN; CDR2 reads SYDVKM. The CDR3 is made up of 12 amino acids. V shed 2 bases, J shed 8 bases, and the junction held 1 base outside the gene matches. The rearrangement links TRBV28 to TRBJ1-1, with TRBD1 identical over 8 bases. The sequence was collected from a woman aged 35 to 49 in good health and CMV-seropositive. Sequencing was performed on PBMCs. In DNA, the CDR3 is TGTGCCAGCAGTTTACGGACAGGGGAAGCTTTCTTT. This codes for CASSLRTGEAFF.